What follows are 10 T cell receptor beta chains derived from one specimen sequenced in a study of T-cell reconstitution after alpha-beta-depleted transplantation in children. As it was prepared, the TCRbeta library received unique molecular identifiers. TCRdb analysed the PCR reads with MiXCR anew, one entry per CDR3 protein. The repertoire consists of hundreds of thousands of distinct CDR3 sequences, with 6.5% to 9% occurring once and the leading ten covering 6.3%. The material sequenced was PBMCs, mostly from graft donor cells, taken 180 days after TCRalphabeta/CD19-depleted stem cell transplant. The receptor set was obtained from a male patient younger than 18 who had a stem cell transplant for acute lymphoblastic leukemia, so the T cells may come from the graft donor.

V usage is TRBV4-3 and J usage is TRBJ1-2, with a possible D match to TRBD1 (6 bases). CDR1 LGHNA and CDR2 YSLEER come from the germline V gene. This CDR3 has 17 residues. Trimming took off 2 bases at V and 4 bases at J, with 20 bases between the two ends. For the CDR3, the DNA is TGCGCCAGCAGCCAACATCTTCGAGGACAGTTCGGCTATGGCTACACCTTC. Translation: CASSQHLRGQFGYGYTF.

This clonotype showed up many times. The J gene is TRBJ1-4, the V gene TRBV20-1, with a possible D match to TRBD1 (6 bases). The length of the CDR3 is 16 residues. V was pared by 8 bases and J by 3 bases, with 22 bases between. Germline loops: CDR1 DFQATT, CDR2 SNEGSKA (reference sequence). The CDR3 bases are TGCAGTTCCAGACAGGTGGGCGCCTCTGCTAATGAAAAACTGTTTTTT. This encodes CSSRQVGASANEKLFF.

This clonotype appeared a few times. The chain joins TRBV19 to TRBJ2-6; TRBD2 might be the D (6 bases). Trimming removed 5 bases at V and 8 bases at J, with 16 bases between. Germline CDR1 reads LNHDA; CDR2 reads SQIVND (reference sequence). The CDR3 sequence is 15 residues long. This CDR3 is CASSRGTRDTNVLTF. Here the CDR3 DNA reads TGTGCCAGTAGTCGGGGGACCAGGGATACCAACGTCCTGACTTTC.

This clonotype appeared many times. The rearrangement joins TRBV12-3 or TRBV12-4 to TRBJ2-3; 7 nucleotides align to TRBD2. The CDR3 length is 15 residues. V gave up 3 bases and J gave up 0 bases; unmatched junction bases: 3. CDR3 residues: CASSFRGDSTDTQYF. The DNA for the CDR3 is TGTGCCAGCAGTTTTCGGGGGGACAGCACAGATACGCAGTATTTT.

This clonotype was observed at least ten times. The chain joins TRBV11-1 to TRBJ2-6; 8 nucleotides align to TRBD1. V shed 5 bases, J shed 6 bases, and the junction held 18 bases outside the gene matches. This CDR3 is 19 amino acids long. CDR1 and CDR2 (germline): SGHAT, FQDESV (reference sequence). CDR3 DNA: TGTGCCAGCAGCCCCCCTGGGACAGGAGATGGGTTCACGGCCAACGTCCTGACTTTC. This codes for CASSPPGTGDGFTANVLTF. Filled out from reference TRBV11-1 and TRBJ2-6, the complete variable domain reads EAEVAQSPRYKITEKSQAVAFWCDPISGHATLYWYRQILGQGPELLVQFQDESVVDDSQLPKDRFSAERLKGVDSTLKIQPAELGDSAMYLCASSPPGTGDGFTANVLTFGAGSRLTVL.

Many counts were recorded for this clonotype. The chain links TRBV6-5 to TRBJ1-6, with 7 positions matching TRBD1. The junction had 8 bases not matched to a gene; V was cut back by 6 bases and J by 9 bases. The CDR3 covers 14 residues. The germline V gene encodes CDR1 MNHEY and CDR2 SVGAGI. CDR3 residues: CASSTGTVGSPLHF. CDR3 nucleotide sequence: TGTGCCAGCAGCACCGGGACAGTCGGTTCACCCCTCCACTTT.

This clonotype appeared many times. The chain uses TRBV4-1 and TRBJ2-7, with TRBD2 matching 9 bases. After removal of 3 bases from V and 2 bases from J, the junction contained 5 bases not matched to a gene. The germline V gene has CDR1 MGHRA and CDR2 YSYEKL. CDR3 size: 15 residues. CDR3 residues: CASSHLLAGPYEQYF. In DNA, the CDR3 is TGCGCCAGCAGCCACCTACTAGCGGGTCCCTACGAGCAGTACTTC.

This clonotype was seen repeatedly, ten times or more. J is TRBJ2-4 and V is TRBV4-3; D perhaps matches TRBD1 (6 bases). Trimming shortened V by 0 bases and J by 1 base, and 10 bases separated the two germline ends. CDR1 is LGHNA and CDR2 is YSLEER in the germline V gene. The CDR3 runs to 16 residues. The CDR3 nucleotides read TGCGCCAGCAGCCAAGACGGGCAGGGGGCCAAAAACATTCAGTACTTC. Protein sequence: CASSQDGQGAKNIQYF.

This clonotype was seen many times. The chain joins TRBV20-1 to TRBJ1-2; 8 nucleotides agree with TRBD1. The CDR3 covers 13 residues. Germline CDR1 and CDR2: DFQATT and SNEGSKA (reference sequence). J lost 4 bases, V lost 5 bases, and 6 bases had no gene match. The CDR3 loop reads CSAPTTGVYGYTF. The DNA for the CDR3 is TGCAGTGCTCCGACGACAGGGGTCTATGGCTACACCTTC.

V gene TRBV6-1 combines with J gene TRBJ2-6, with 8 bases aligning to TRBD1. CDR3 size: 17 residues. V was clipped by 6 bases and J by 0 bases; unmatched bases: 7. CDR1 is MNHNS and CDR2 is SASEGT in the germline V gene. This CDR3 is CASSRDRSRSGANVLTF. For the CDR3, the DNA is TGTGCCAGCAGCCGGGACAGGTCTCGCTCTGGGGCCAACGTCCTGACTTTC.